The rows below give T cell receptor beta chains drawn from one sample of a study of T cells in Graves' hyperthyroidism and ophthalmopathy. TCRdb used MiXCR to reprocess the multiplex PCR reads, holding one entry per CDR3 protein. The sample consists of 350,000 to 400,000 distinct CDR3 sequences, around 14% of them appearing once. The sample consisted of blood. These receptor sequences come from a woman in her sixties or seventies with Graves' hyperthyroidism. Both conserved end residues are part of each CDR3. D genes are given only for firm matches. The size field is filled for only some rows; it gives once, few, many or a size class.

TRBJ2-7 TRBV7-9 once - TGTGCCAGCAGCTTAAGCCTCAGGTTCTACGAGCAGTACTTC CASSLSLRFYEQYF
TRBJ2-7 TRBV12-3/TRBV12-4 many TRBD1 TGTGCCAGCAGTCTCAGGGACAGAAGCTCCTACGAGCAGTACTTC CASSLRDRSSYEQYF
TRBJ2-7 TRBV5-1 - TRBD2 TGCGCCAGCAGCTTACCAAATCCCCTACTAGCGGGATCCTCCTACGAGCAGTACTTC CASSLPNPLLAGSSYEQYF
TRBJ1-2 TRBV2 few TRBD1 TGTGCCAGCAGGACCGGGACAGGGCAGACACATGGCTACACCTTC CASRTGTGQTHGYTF
TRBJ1-2 TRBV2 many - TGTGCCAGCAGTGAAATCGAGGGCAGACCCGTCGGCGGCTACACCTTC CASSEIEGRPVGGYTF
TRBJ2-5 TRBV19 - TRBD2 TGTGCCAGTAGTATGGGGGGAGGGGAGACCCAGTACTTC CASSMGGGETQYF
TRBJ2-2 TRBV7-9 many - TGTGCCAGCAGCCCGGCATTTGACTCGTCGGGGGAGCTGTTTTTT CASSPAFDSSGELFF
TRBJ2-4 TRBV30 few TRBD2 TGTGCCTGGAGGTTAGGCGCTAGCGGGAGGCCTCGGGGCAAAAACATTCAGTACTTC CAWRLGASGRPRGKNIQYF
TRBJ1-4 TRBV9 many - TGTGCCAGCAGCGGTTATCCCCCGGGTACTAATGAAAAACTGTTTTTT CASSGYPPGTNEKLFF
TRBJ2-3 TRBV29-1 few - TGCAGCGTTGCGTCAAACGGGGCAGATACGCAGTATTTT CSVASNGADTQYF
TRBJ2-6 TRBV28 - - TGTGCCAGCAGTTTCGCAGGCCAACGGTCTCTCGACGTCCTGACTTTC CASSFAGQRSLDVLTF
TRBJ2-1 TRBV13 many - TGTGCCAGCAGCTTAGACCCGGGGGCCTACAATGAGCAGTTCTTC CASSLDPGAYNEQFF
TRBJ2-1 TRBV20-1 many - TGCAGTGCTAGAGATTTCGTCTCCTACAATGAGCAGTTCTTC CSARDFVSYNEQFF
TRBJ2-7 TRBV20-1 few - TGCAGTGCTGCTAGAGGGGGGTTTTACGAGCAGTACTTC CSAARGGFYEQYF
TRBJ2-7 TRBV12-3/TRBV12-4 - - TGTGCCAGCACGCCTGATCCTCCTCACGAGCAGTACTTC CASTPDPPHEQYF
TRBJ2-3 TRBV6-2/TRBV6-3 many - TGTGCCAGCAGCTCTCCGCTCACAGATACGCAGTATTTT CASSSPLTDTQYF
TRBJ2-6 TRBV27 - - TGTGCCAGCAGTTTATCGGACGGCAACGTCCTGACTTTC CASSLSDGNVLTF
TRBJ2-5 TRBV20-1 few - TGCAGTGCCCCGAAGGGGAGCAGACAAGAGACCCAGTACTTC CSAPKGSRQETQYF
TRBJ2-3 TRBV4-2 - - TGTGCCAGCAGCCAAGATGGGCTAGCCTACGCTAGCACAGATACGCAGTATTTT CASSQDGLAYASTDTQYF
TRBJ2-2 TRBV3-1 - TRBD2 TGTGCCAGCAGGTTACTAGCGGGAGGAGGCGGGGAGCTGTTTTTT CASRLLAGGGGELFF
TRBJ1-2 TRBV2 many TRBD1 TGTGCCAGCAGTGGACAGGGTGGGTATGGCTACACCTTC CASSGQGGYGYTF
TRBJ2-7 TRBV29-1 few TRBD2 TGCAGCGTATCCGGACTAGCGTATGAGCAGTACTTC CSVSGLAYEQYF
TRBJ2-1 TRBV5-1 many TRBD2 TGCGCCAGCAGCGTGGGACTAGCGGGAGGAGGGGGGAATGAGCAGTTCTTC CASSVGLAGGGGNEQFF
TRBJ2-4 TRBV19 many - TGTGCCAGTAGTATAGGAGGCCCAGGGGAAGCCAAAAACATTCAGTACTTC CASSIGGPGEAKNIQYF
TRBJ1-3 TRBV5-5 - - TGTGCCAGCAGCTGGGGGGCAGGGTCTGGAAACACCATATATTTT CASSWGAGSGNTIYF
TRBJ2-1 TRBV11-3 many TRBD1 TGTGCCAGCAGCTTAGAACAGGGGGCTGTAAATGAGCAGTTCTTC CASSLEQGAVNEQFF
TRBJ2-1 TRBV6-1 - TRBD2 TGTGCCAGCAGTGAAGGGAGACTAGCGGGAGCGATTGAGCAGTTCTTC CASSEGRLAGAIEQFF
TRBJ2-7 TRBV9 few TRBD2 TGTGCCAGCAGCGTAGATCTAGCGGCCTACGAGCAGTACTTC CASSVDLAAYEQYF
TRBJ2-3 TRBV6-1 - - TGTGCCAGCAGTTATCGGGGAGGCTTCACAGATACGCAGTATTTT CASSYRGGFTDTQYF
TRBJ1-4 TRBV27 many - TGTGCCAGCAGCTCCTGGGACGGACTCAATGAAAAACTGTTTTTT CASSSWDGLNEKLFF
TRBJ2-3 TRBV29-1 many - TGCAGCGTTGGAGACACCACTAGCACAGATACGCAGTATTTT CSVGDTTSTDTQYF
TRBJ2-1 TRBV6-1 - - TGTGCCAGCCGGCGGCCCTCCTACAATGAGCAGTTCTTC CASRRPSYNEQFF
TRBJ2-3 TRBV11-2 few TRBD2 TGTGCCAGCAGCGTCCGATCGGGACTAGCGGGAGTGAAGACAGATACGCAGTATTTT CASSVRSGLAGVKTDTQYF
TRBJ2-1 TRBV30 many - TGTGCCTGGAGTGTGACTTCTGGGTACAATGAGCAGTTCTTC CAWSVTSGYNEQFF
TRBJ2-3 TRBV3-1 many TRBD2 TGTGCCAGCAGCACGGGACTAGGCACAGATACGCAGTATTTT CASSTGLGTDTQYF
TRBJ2-1 TRBV7-6 many - TGTGCCAGCAGCTTTATCCGTGGGAGGCCGGGGAATGAGCAGTTCTTC CASSFIRGRPGNEQFF
TRBJ1-5 TRBV7-6 many - TGTGCCAGCAGCTTACTTTTGGGTTTCAATCAGCCCCAGCATTTT CASSLLLGFNQPQHF
TRBJ2-2 TRBV7-9 - TRBD1 TGTGCCAGCACCCAGGACAGGATTAACACCGGGGAGCTGTTTTTT CASTQDRINTGELFF
TRBJ2-4 TRBV12-3/TRBV12-4 many - TGTGCCAGCAGTTTCCAAAACATTCAGTACTTC CASSFQNIQYF
TRBJ2-7 TRBV29-1 few TRBD1 TGCAGCGTTGGCATTGGGACAGGGGCCTACGAGCAGTACTTC CSVGIGTGAYEQYF
TRBJ2-3 TRBV18 - - TGTGCCAGCTCACCACCGCCCAGACCAGATACGCAGTATTTT CASSPPPRPDTQYF
TRBJ2-3 TRBV28 - TRBD2 TGTGCCAGCAGCCTAGCGGGAGACCCCACAGATACGCAGTATTTT CASSLAGDPTDTQYF
TRBJ2-7 TRBV29-1 many TRBD1 TGCAGCGTTCGCCCCGGGACAGCCTACGAGCAGTACTTC CSVRPGTAYEQYF
TRBJ1-5 TRBV12-3/TRBV12-4 many - TGTGCCAGCACCCCGGGCTTTAATCAGCCCCAGCATTTT CASTPGFNQPQHF
TRBJ2-7 TRBV12-3/TRBV12-4 many TRBD2 TGTGCCAGCAGTCCCCGTAGCGGGGGAACCTACGAGCAGTACTTC CASSPRSGGTYEQYF
TRBJ2-7 TRBV12-3/TRBV12-4 many - TGTGCCAGCAGTTTCAGGAGCGGTCCCTACGAGCAGTACTTC CASSFRSGPYEQYF
TRBJ2-1 TRBV29-1 - - TGCAGCGTTGAGCGGGATATGGGAAATGAGCAGTTCTTC CSVERDMGNEQFF
TRBJ2-3 TRBV5-1 many TRBD1 TGCGCCAGCAAAGCAGGGGGCTTCGCAGATACGCAGTATTTT CASKAGGFADTQYF
TRBJ2-3 TRBV29-1 many - TGCAGCGTTGAAGTCATACAGGGAACAGATACGCAGTATTTT CSVEVIQGTDTQYF
TRBJ2-2 TRBV11-2 many TRBD1 TGTGCCAGCAGCTTAAACGCCGGGACAGTGAACACCGGGGAGCTGTTTTTT CASSLNAGTVNTGELFF
TRBJ2-3 TRBV12-3/TRBV12-4 many TRBD2 TGTGCCAGCAGGAAATCTAGCGGCCCCACAGATACGCAGTATTTT CASRKSSGPTDTQYF
TRBJ1-1 TRBV30 many TRBD1 TGTGCCTGGAGTCGAAAACAGGGGATGAACACTGAAGCTTTCTTT CAWSRKQGMNTEAFF
TRBJ2-1 TRBV3-1 many TRBD2 TGTGCCAGCAGCCAAGGTAGGAGAACTAGCGGAAAGTACAATGAGCAGTTCTTC CASSQGRRTSGKYNEQFF
TRBJ1-4 TRBV7-8 many - TGTGCCAGCAGCTCAGGACAACTCCTCTTGGGGGAAAAACTGTTTTTT CASSSGQLLLGEKLFF
TRBJ2-7 TRBV9 few TRBD2 TGTGCCAGCAGCTCGGGGGGGTACTCCTACGAGCAGTACTTC CASSSGGYSYEQYF
TRBJ2-1 TRBV12-5 - TRBD1 TGTGCTAGTGGGATGGGACAGGGGGCGCCTGATGAGCAGTTCTTC CASGMGQGAPDEQFF
TRBJ2-5 TRBV20-1 many TRBD1 TGCAGTGCTAGACCACCGGGACAGGGAGGTTCGGAGACCCAGTACTTC CSARPPGQGGSETQYF
TRBJ1-5 TRBV3-1 many TRBD1 TGTGCCAGCAGCGTGGGGACAGGGGTCCAGCCCCAGCATTTT CASSVGTGVQPQHF
TRBJ2-7 TRBV6-1 many TRBD2 TGTGCCACCCGGACTAGCGGGAACTACGAGCAGTACTTC CATRTSGNYEQYF
TRBJ2-7 TRBV3-1 many - TGTGCCAGCAGCCACCAGAAAACCTACGAGCAGTACTTC CASSHQKTYEQYF